Each of the 8 T cell receptor beta chains below was sequenced from the same sample in a study of spatial heterogeneity in lung cancer. Noted time point: sample taken at primary tumor resection. MiXCR, applied by TCRdb to the 5' RACE reads, yields one record per CDR3 protein. The sample gives around 45,000 distinct CDR3 sequences, roughly 13% of which show up once; 50% to 60% is in the top ten. This specimen consisted of PBMCs, obtained at surgery. The receptors originated from a male donor with early-stage non-small cell lung cancer.

This clonotype was picked up many times. The chain joins TRBV5-6 to TRBJ2-3, with no clear D. CDR1 SGHDT and CDR2 YYEEEE come from the germline V gene. The CDR3 totals 15 residues. Trimming pared 2 bases from V and 1 base from J, leaving 11 bases between. DNA of the CDR3: TGTGCCAGCAGCTTTCGTGGCAGTGGCACAGATACGCAGTATTTT. Its protein is CASSFRGSGTDTQYF.

For the CDR3, the DNA is TGTGCCAGCAGCAGACGGGACAGCGCTTATGGCTACACCTTC. As protein: CASSRRDSAYGYTF. The rearrangement links TRBV7-8 to TRBJ1-2, with 7 positions matching TRBD1. From germline, CDR1 is SGHVS and CDR2 FQNEAQ. J was trimmed by 5 bases and V by 5 bases; bases with no gene match: 8. The CDR3 length is 14 residues. Full variable domain (missing parts from reference TRBV7-8 and TRBJ1-2): GAGVSQSPRYKVAKRGQDVALRCDPISGHVSLFWYQQALGQGPEFLTYFQNEAQLDKSGLPSDRFFAERPEGSVSTLKIQRTQQEDSAVYLCASSRRDSAYGYTFGSGTRLTVV.

This clonotype was seen at least ten times. The chain carries TRBV7-9 and TRBJ2-1, with no clear D. Germline V lookup: CDR1 SEHNR, CDR2 FQNEAQ (reference sequence). CDR3 length: 13 amino acids. Trimming removed 8 bases at V and 5 bases at J, with 13 bases between. The CDR3 spells CASRSRADNEQFF. The CDR3 DNA is TGTGCCAGCCGGAGTCGGGCCGACAATGAGCAGTTCTTC. The complete variable domain, with remaining parts taken from reference TRBV7-9 and TRBJ2-1, reads DTGVSQNPRHKITKRGQNVTFRCDPISEHNRLYWYRQTLGQGPEFLTYFQNEAQLEKSRLLSDRFSAERPKGSFSTLEIQRTEQGDSAMYLCASRSRADNEQFFGPGTRLTVL.

This clonotype turned up a few times. The chain employs TRBV30 and TRBJ1-3; D ambiguous. The CDR3 has 13 amino acids. Germline CDR1 reads GTSNPN; CDR2 reads SVGIG (reference sequence). The germline V and J ends were trimmed by 0 bases and 3 bases, with 6 bases remaining between them. CDR3 nucleotide sequence: TGTGCCTGGAGTGTGCAGAGTGGAAACACCATATATTTT. Its translation is CAWSVQSGNTIYF.

V gene TRBV5-1 combines with J gene TRBJ1-2, with 8 bases matching TRBD1. This CDR3 spans 15 amino acids. Germline CDR1 reads SGHRS; CDR2 reads YFSETQ. Losses at the gene ends were 4 bases for V and 1 base for J; bases not matched to a gene: 6. CDR3 DNA: TGCGCCAGCAGCCCGGGGACAGGAGTTAACTATGGCTACACCTTC. As protein: CASSPGTGVNYGYTF.

The V call is TRBV4-3, the J call TRBJ2-7, with a weak D call TRBD1 (6 bases). The CDR3 has 14 amino acids. The germline V and J ends were trimmed by 1 base and 7 bases, with 14 bases remaining between them. Germline V lookup: CDR1 LGHNA, CDR2 YSLEER. The CDR3 sequence: CASSQVIADREQYF. The CDR3 DNA sequence: TGCGCCAGCAGCCAAGTTATTGCGGACAGAGAGCAGTACTTC.

This clonotype was seen a handful of times. The J gene is TRBJ1-2, the V gene TRBV5-6, with D possibly matching TRBD1 (6 bases). CDR1 and CDR2 from the germline V gene are SGHDT and YYEEEE. This CDR3 spans 18 amino acids. V was clipped by 4 bases and J by 4 bases, with 26 bases between them. CDR3 sequence: CASSPPPGSIGRGYGYTF. CDR3 nucleotides: TGTGCCAGCAGCCCTCCTCCGGGATCCATCGGCAGGGGCTATGGCTACACCTTC.

The table lists this clonotype with a few counts. The chain recombines TRBV20-1 with TRBJ2-7; no definite D call. This CDR3 contains 14 residues. Germline V CDR1 and CDR2: DFQATT, SNEGSKA (reference sequence). Trimming stripped 3 bases from V and 2 bases from J, with 14 bases between. CDR3 in DNA: TGCAGTGCTAGCGAGCCCAGAAGAACCTACGAGCAGTACTTC. Protein sequence: CSASEPRRTYEQYF.